The sequence of this T cell receptor beta chain was determined in a study of cytomegalovirus exposure and HLA in healthy donors. Vbeta (60) and Jbeta (13) primers were used in the PCR. Original data processing: It was a later analysis that counted about 80 million unique TCR beta chains, of which approximately 9.9 million were shared. Data came from immunoSEQ multiplex PCR; TCRdb stores just in-frame clones and leaves some out. V and J calls and clone size are as listed in that table; D and trimming were resolved from the DNA. Among roughly 100,000 clones listed, 75% to 85% were seen once. Germline V gene lookup returns CDR1 MRHNA and CDR2 SNTAGT. The V end lost 4 bases, the J end lost 3 bases, and 13 bases lay between the germline ends. CDR3 length: 15 amino acids.

Sequencing was performed on PBMCs. This TCR derives from a man aged 18 to 29 in good health and CMV-seronegative. The chain uses TRBV6-4 and TRBJ1-5; D not certain. The CDR3 nucleotides are TGTGCCAGCAGTGTCGAGGCGGATAACAATCAGCCCCAGCATTTT. This gives the protein CASSVEADNNQPQHF.